Listed below are T cell receptor beta chains from one sample, sequenced in a study of blood T cell repertoires in COVID-19. The assay was immunoSEQ multiplex PCR, and TCRdb's table has in-frame clones only and misses some. In the table there are under 150,000 clones, under 90% of which are singletons. Sequencing used peripheral blood. The source is a woman aged 80 or older in a cohort sampled during active or convalescent COVID-19. Both conserved end residues are part of each CDR3. D genes are given only for firm matches. A clone size is listed for some rows: how often the clone was seen (once, few, many), or a class if it is expanded.

v_call: TRBV5-4
cdr3_length: 14
clone_size: .
d_call: .
j_call: TRBJ2-3
cdr3_aa: CASSFSSAADTQYF
cdr3_nt: TGTGCCAGCAGCTTCTCTAGCGCGGCAGATACGCAGTATTTT

v_call: TRBV9
cdr3_length: 18
clone_size: .
d_call: TRBD2
j_call: TRBJ2-5
cdr3_aa: CASSVAATSGGPHGTQYF
cdr3_nt: TGTGCCAGCAGCGTAGCGGCGACTAGCGGGGGCCCCCATGGGACCCAGTACTTC

v_call: TRBV15
cdr3_length: 17
clone_size: .
d_call: TRBD2
j_call: TRBJ2-5
cdr3_aa: CATSRGAGGRLQETQYF
cdr3_nt: TGTGCCACCAGCAGAGGAGCGGGGGGGCGCCTACAAGAGACCCAGTACTTC

v_call: TRBV7-9
cdr3_length: 15
clone_size: .
d_call: TRBD1
j_call: TRBJ1-6
cdr3_aa: CASSLVAGGTSPLHF
cdr3_nt: TGTGCCAGCAGCTTAGTGGCAGGGGGCACTTCACCCCTCCACTTT

v_call: TRBV9
cdr3_length: 14
clone_size: .
d_call: TRBD2
j_call: TRBJ2-5
cdr3_aa: CASSALAVQETQYF
cdr3_nt: TGTGCCAGCAGCGCACTAGCGGTACAAGAGACCCAGTACTTC

v_call: TRBV7-9
cdr3_length: 15
clone_size: few
d_call: .
j_call: TRBJ1-6
cdr3_aa: CASSPSGGYNSPLHF
cdr3_nt: TGTGCCAGCAGCCCCTCGGGGGGCTATAATTCACCCCTCCACTTT

v_call: TRBV3-1/TRBV3-2
cdr3_length: 15
clone_size: .
d_call: .
j_call: TRBJ1-1
cdr3_aa: CASSPRLGGGTEAFF
cdr3_nt: TGTGCCAGCAGCCCCCGCCTGGGAGGTGGCACTGAAGCTTTCTTT

v_call: TRBV5-1
cdr3_length: 16
clone_size: .
d_call: .
j_call: TRBJ2-1
cdr3_aa: CASSPEAPRGHNEQFF
cdr3_nt: TGCGCCAGCAGCCCGGAGGCCCCTCGAGGCCACAATGAGCAGTTCTTC

v_call: TRBV6-5
cdr3_length: 14
clone_size: once
d_call: .
j_call: TRBJ1-5
cdr3_aa: CASEQGNRNQPQHF
cdr3_nt: TGTGCCAGCGAACAGGGAAATCGAAATCAGCCCCAGCATTTT

v_call: TRBV6-6
cdr3_length: 15
clone_size: .
d_call: .
j_call: TRBJ1-3
cdr3_aa: CASSSPRGSGNTIYF
cdr3_nt: TGTGCCAGCAGTTCCCCGCGGGGCTCTGGAAACACCATATATTTT

v_call: TRBV18
cdr3_length: 15
clone_size: few
d_call: .
j_call: TRBJ1-2
cdr3_aa: CASSPEGRTNYGYTF
cdr3_nt: TGTGCCAGCTCACCAGAGGGCAGAACTAACTATGGCTACACCTTC

v_call: TRBV18
cdr3_length: 13
clone_size: .
d_call: .
j_call: TRBJ2-5
cdr3_aa: CASSPDTQETQYF
cdr3_nt: TGTGCCAGCTCACCGGACACGCAAGAGACCCAGTACTTC

v_call: TRBV3-1/TRBV3-2
cdr3_length: 15
clone_size: .
d_call: TRBD2
j_call: TRBJ2-5
cdr3_aa: CASSYGTTRSETQYF
cdr3_nt: TGTGCCAGCAGCTACGGGACTACCCGCTCGGAAACCCAGTACTTC

v_call: TRBV7-8
cdr3_length: 15
clone_size: .
d_call: .
j_call: TRBJ1-5
cdr3_aa: CASSPAGTNNQPQHF
cdr3_nt: TGTGCCAGCAGCCCCGCCGGGACAAATAATCAGCCCCAGCATTTT

v_call: TRBV19
cdr3_length: 14
clone_size: .
d_call: TRBD1
j_call: TRBJ1-1
cdr3_aa: CASSITGVGTEAFF
cdr3_nt: TGTGCCAGTAGTATTACAGGGGTGGGCACTGAAGCTTTCTTT

v_call: TRBV5-1
cdr3_length: 16
clone_size: once
d_call: .
j_call: TRBJ2-3
cdr3_aa: CASSPLGGPGTDTQYF
cdr3_nt: TGCGCCAGCAGCCCACTGGGGGGGCCTGGCACAGATACGCAGTATTTT

v_call: TRBV12-3/TRBV12-4
cdr3_length: 13
clone_size: .
d_call: .
j_call: TRBJ1-5
cdr3_aa: CASSPDSYQPQHF
cdr3_nt: TGTGCCAGCAGCCCCGACAGCTATCAGCCCCAGCATTTT

v_call: TRBV7-2
cdr3_length: 15
clone_size: once
d_call: .
j_call: TRBJ2-2
cdr3_aa: CASSPQGWYTGELFF
cdr3_nt: TGTGCCAGCAGCCCACAGGGTTGGTACACCGGGGAGCTGTTTTTT

v_call: TRBV6-2/TRBV6-3
cdr3_length: 15
clone_size: once
d_call: TRBD1
j_call: TRBJ2-5
cdr3_aa: CASSKPGTEGETQYF
cdr3_nt: TGTGCCAGCAGCAAACCTGGGACAGAAGGAGAGACCCAGTACTTC

v_call: TRBV11-2
cdr3_length: 16
clone_size: .
d_call: .
j_call: TRBJ1-1
cdr3_aa: CASSPQKGNMNTEAFF
cdr3_nt: TGTGCCAGCAGCCCGCAGAAGGGGAACATGAACACTGAAGCTTTCTTT

v_call: TRBV7-9
cdr3_length: 15
clone_size: .
d_call: .
j_call: TRBJ2-3
cdr3_aa: CASSNRGGTTDTQYF
cdr3_nt: TGTGCCAGCAGCAACAGAGGGGGAACCACAGATACGCAGTATTTT

v_call: TRBV12-3/TRBV12-4
cdr3_length: 13
clone_size: .
d_call: TRBD1
j_call: TRBJ1-3
cdr3_aa: CASRWTGTGSMNF
cdr3_nt: TGTGCCAGCAGATGGACCGGGACAGGGAGTATGAATTTT

v_call: TRBV5-1
cdr3_length: 16
clone_size: .
d_call: TRBD1
j_call: TRBJ2-4
cdr3_aa: CASSLAAGTGKNIQYF
cdr3_nt: TGCGCCAGCAGCTTGGCCGCAGGGACAGGGAAAAACATTCAGTACTTC

v_call: TRBV18
cdr3_length: 15
clone_size: .
d_call: .
j_call: TRBJ2-2
cdr3_aa: CASSPRGDGAGELFF
cdr3_nt: TGTGCCAGCTCACCAAGGGGCGATGGAGCCGGGGAGCTGTTTTTT

v_call: TRBV18
cdr3_length: 14
clone_size: few
d_call: .
j_call: TRBJ2-1
cdr3_aa: CASSPTAGASEQFF
cdr3_nt: TGTGCCAGCTCACCTACTGCGGGGGCGAGTGAGCAGTTCTTC

v_call: TRBV19
cdr3_length: 14
clone_size: many
d_call: TRBD1
j_call: TRBJ1-2
cdr3_aa: CASRMDRGSYGYTF
cdr3_nt: TGTGCCAGTAGGATGGACAGGGGATCCTATGGCTACACCTTC

v_call: TRBV7-8
cdr3_length: 13
clone_size: .
d_call: .
j_call: TRBJ1-1
cdr3_aa: CASSLTVNTEAFF
cdr3_nt: TGTGCCAGCAGCTTAACGGTGAACACTGAAGCTTTCTTT